Following are 6 T cell receptor beta chains from one sample sequenced in a study of blood T cell repertoires in COVID-19 (dated by TCRdb to the early 2020s). To prepare the library, the immunoSEQ multiplex PCR assay was applied. In its TCRdb copy, this immuneACCESS table keeps in-frame sequences only and misses some clones. Where compared with another copy, unresolved V genes explain less than half of these, and the others have no known cause. The sample profile shows more than 150,000 clones; roughly 76% of them were found once. The ten largest clones represent approximately 12% of the sample. Sequenced input: peripheral blood. These receptors came from a woman older than 75 with COVID-19, enrolled during active disease.

V gene TRBV19 combines with J gene TRBJ1-2, with no clear D. V was shortened by 1 base and J by 4 bases, with 7 bases between the two germline ends. The length of the CDR3 is 13 residues. The germline V gene encodes CDR1 LNHDA and CDR2 SQIVND (reference sequence). In nucleotides, the CDR3 is TGTGCCAGTAGTATAGCTGTGGCCTATGGCTACACCTTC. Protein: CASSIAVAYGYTF.

This chain links TRBV21-1 with TRBJ1-2; TRBD1, the D gene given by the table, was not confirmed from the DNA. TRBV21-1 represents a pseudogene. The CDR3 runs to 17 residues. The CDR3 here is CASSKKGTKLRGYGYTF. In DNA form, the CDR3 reads TGTGCCAGCAGCAAAAAGGGGACAAAACTTAGGGGATATGGCTACACCTTC.

The rearrangement joins TRBV10-3 to TRBJ2-7; 16 bases line up with TRBD2. CDR1 and CDR2 from the germline V gene are ENHRY and SYGVKD. The V and J ends lost 10 bases and 2 bases, in that order; junction bases with no gene match: 11. This CDR3 region has 17 residues. CDR3 sequence: CATTGTSGRAGTYEQYF. The CDR3 bases are TGTGCCACTACTGGGACTAGCGGGAGGGCCGGAACCTACGAGCAGTACTTC.

The rearrangement links TRBV15 to TRBJ1-2; unclear D gene. The germline gives CDR1 LNHNV, CDR2 YYDKDF (reference sequence). This CDR3 contains 15 residues. V was clipped by 5 bases and J by 4 bases, with 17 bases between them. CDR3 coding DNA: TGTGCCACCAGCTTACGACCGGGGTTCGGCTATGGCTACACCTTC. Its protein product is CATSLRPGFGYGYTF.

V and J are TRBV28 and TRBJ2-5, with TRBD1 as a possible D gene (6 bases). V was shortened by 5 bases and J by 5 bases, with 15 bases between the two germline ends. Germline V lookup: CDR1 MDHEN, CDR2 SYDVKM. The length of the CDR3 is 14 residues. The CDR3 DNA reads as TGTGCCAGCAGTAGGTGGACCCAGGGGGAGACCCAGTACTTC. Its protein product is CASSRWTQGETQYF.

CDR3 sequence: CAISEFRGNTEAFF. The CDR3 nucleotides are TGTGCCATCAGTGAGTTTAGGGGGAACACTGAAGCTTTCTTT. This chain joins TRBV10-3 and TRBJ1-1; TRBD1 is a possible D gene (5 bases). The V and J ends lost 1 base and 1 base respectively, with 7 bases between them. CDR1 ENHRY and CDR2 SYGVKD come from the germline V gene. There are 14 residues in the CDR3.